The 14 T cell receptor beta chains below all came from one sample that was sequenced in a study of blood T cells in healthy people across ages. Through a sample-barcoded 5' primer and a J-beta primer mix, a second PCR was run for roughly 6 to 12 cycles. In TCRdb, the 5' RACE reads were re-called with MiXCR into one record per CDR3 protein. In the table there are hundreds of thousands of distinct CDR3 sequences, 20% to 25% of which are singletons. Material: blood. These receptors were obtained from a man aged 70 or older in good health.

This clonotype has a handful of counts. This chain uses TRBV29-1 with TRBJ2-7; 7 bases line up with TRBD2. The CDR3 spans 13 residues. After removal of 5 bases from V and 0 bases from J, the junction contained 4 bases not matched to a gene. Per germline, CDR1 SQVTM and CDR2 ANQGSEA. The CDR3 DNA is TGCAGCGTTCTAATAGCGGGCTCCTACGAGCAGTACTTC. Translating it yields CSVLIAGSYEQYF.

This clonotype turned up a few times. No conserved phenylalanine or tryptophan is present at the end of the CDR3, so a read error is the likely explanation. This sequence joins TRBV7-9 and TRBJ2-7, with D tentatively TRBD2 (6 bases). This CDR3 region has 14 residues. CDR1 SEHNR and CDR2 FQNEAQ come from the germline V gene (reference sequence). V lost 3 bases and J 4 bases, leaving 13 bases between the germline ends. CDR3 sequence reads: CASSFTGSLYEQYS. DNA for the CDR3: TGTGCCAGCAGCTTTACCGGGAGTCTGTACGAGCAGTACTCC.

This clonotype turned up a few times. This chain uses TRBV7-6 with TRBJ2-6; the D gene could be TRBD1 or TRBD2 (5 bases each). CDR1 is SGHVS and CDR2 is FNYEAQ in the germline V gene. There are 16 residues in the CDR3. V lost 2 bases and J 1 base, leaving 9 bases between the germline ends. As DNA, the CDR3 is TGTGCCAGCAGCTTAATGTGGGGGTCTGGGGCCAACGTCCTGACTTTC. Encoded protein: CASSLMWGSGANVLTF.

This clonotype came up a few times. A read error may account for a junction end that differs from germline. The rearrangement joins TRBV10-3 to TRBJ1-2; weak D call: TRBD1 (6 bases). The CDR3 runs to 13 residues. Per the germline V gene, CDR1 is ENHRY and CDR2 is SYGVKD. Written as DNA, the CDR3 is TGTGCCATCTCTAGGACAGAGGGGAATGGCTTCACCTTC. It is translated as CAISRTEGNGFTF.

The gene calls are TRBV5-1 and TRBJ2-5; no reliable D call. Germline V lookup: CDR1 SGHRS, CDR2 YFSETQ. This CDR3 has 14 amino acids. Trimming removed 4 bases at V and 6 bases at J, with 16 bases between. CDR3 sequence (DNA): TGCGCCAGCAGCGAAGCCTTGGAAGACAAGACCCAGTACTTC. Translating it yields CASSEALEDKTQYF. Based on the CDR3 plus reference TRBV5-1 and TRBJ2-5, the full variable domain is KAGVTQTPRYLIKTRGQQVTLSCSPISGHRSVSWYQQTPGQGLQFLFEYFSETQRNKGNFPGRFSGRQFSNSRSEMNVSTLELGDSALYLCASSEALEDKTQYFGPGTRLLVL.

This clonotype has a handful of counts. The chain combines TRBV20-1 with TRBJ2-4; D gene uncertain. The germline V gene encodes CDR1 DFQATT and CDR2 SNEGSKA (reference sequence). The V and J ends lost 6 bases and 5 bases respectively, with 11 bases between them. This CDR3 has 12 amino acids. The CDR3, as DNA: TGCAGTGCCGAAAAAGGTCAAAACATTCAGTACTTC. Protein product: CSAEKGQNIQYF.

The CDR3 bases are TGTGCCAGCAGTTATGGGACAGGGGGGACCTACGAGCAGTACTTC. As protein: CASSYGTGGTYEQYF. The chain couples TRBV6-5 to TRBJ2-7, with 11 bases fitting TRBD1. CDR3 length: 15 amino acids. In germline, CDR1 is MNHEY, CDR2 SVGAGI. The J segment lost 2 bases and the V segment lost 3 bases, leaving 3 bases of the junction unmatched.

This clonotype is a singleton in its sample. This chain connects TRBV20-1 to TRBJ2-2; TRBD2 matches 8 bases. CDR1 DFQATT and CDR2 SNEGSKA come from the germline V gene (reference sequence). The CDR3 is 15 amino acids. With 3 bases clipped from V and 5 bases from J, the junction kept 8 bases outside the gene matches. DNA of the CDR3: TGCAGTGCTAGTGAAGCGGGAGCGGGGACCGGGGAGCTGTTTTTT. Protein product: CSASEAGAGTGELFF.

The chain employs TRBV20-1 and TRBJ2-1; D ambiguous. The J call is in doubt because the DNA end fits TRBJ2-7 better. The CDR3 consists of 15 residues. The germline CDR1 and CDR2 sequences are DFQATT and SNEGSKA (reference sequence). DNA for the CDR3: TGCAGTGCTATCATAAGGACGGGTAAATCTTACGAGCAGTACTTC. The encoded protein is CSAIIRTGKSYEQYF.

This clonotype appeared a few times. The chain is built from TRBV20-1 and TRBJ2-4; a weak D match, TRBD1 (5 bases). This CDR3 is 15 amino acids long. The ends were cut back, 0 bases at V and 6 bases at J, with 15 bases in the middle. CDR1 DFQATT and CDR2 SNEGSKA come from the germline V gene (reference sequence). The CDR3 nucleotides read TGCAGTGCTAGAGATGGTGGGGCGCAGGGAAACATTCAGTACTTC. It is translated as CSARDGGAQGNIQYF.

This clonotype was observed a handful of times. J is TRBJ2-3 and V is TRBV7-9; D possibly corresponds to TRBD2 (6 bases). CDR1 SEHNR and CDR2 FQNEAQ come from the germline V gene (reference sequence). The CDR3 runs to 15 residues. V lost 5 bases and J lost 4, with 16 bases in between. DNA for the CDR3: TGTGCCAGCAGCGATCGGGGCGGGAACTCAGATACGCAGTATTTT. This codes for CASSDRGGNSDTQYF.

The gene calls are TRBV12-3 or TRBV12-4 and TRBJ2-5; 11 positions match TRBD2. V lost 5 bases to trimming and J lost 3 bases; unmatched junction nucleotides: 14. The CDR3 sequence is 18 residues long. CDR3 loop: CASSIYSGSGRAKETQYF. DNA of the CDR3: TGTGCCAGCAGTATTTACTCGGGTAGCGGGAGGGCGAAAGAGACCCAGTACTTC.

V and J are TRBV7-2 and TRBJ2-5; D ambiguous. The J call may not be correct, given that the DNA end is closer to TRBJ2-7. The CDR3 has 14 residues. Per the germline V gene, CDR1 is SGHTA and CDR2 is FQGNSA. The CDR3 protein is CASSLEVVPTEQYF. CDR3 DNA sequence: TGTGCCAGCAGCTTAGAAGTTGTCCCGACCGAGCAGTACTTC.

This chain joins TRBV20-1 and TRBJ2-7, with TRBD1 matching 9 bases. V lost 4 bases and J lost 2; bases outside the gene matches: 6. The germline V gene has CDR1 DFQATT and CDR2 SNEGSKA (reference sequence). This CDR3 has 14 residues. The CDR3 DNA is TGCAGTGCTATACAGGGGGCGCTCCCCTACGAGCAGTACTTC. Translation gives CSAIQGALPYEQYF.